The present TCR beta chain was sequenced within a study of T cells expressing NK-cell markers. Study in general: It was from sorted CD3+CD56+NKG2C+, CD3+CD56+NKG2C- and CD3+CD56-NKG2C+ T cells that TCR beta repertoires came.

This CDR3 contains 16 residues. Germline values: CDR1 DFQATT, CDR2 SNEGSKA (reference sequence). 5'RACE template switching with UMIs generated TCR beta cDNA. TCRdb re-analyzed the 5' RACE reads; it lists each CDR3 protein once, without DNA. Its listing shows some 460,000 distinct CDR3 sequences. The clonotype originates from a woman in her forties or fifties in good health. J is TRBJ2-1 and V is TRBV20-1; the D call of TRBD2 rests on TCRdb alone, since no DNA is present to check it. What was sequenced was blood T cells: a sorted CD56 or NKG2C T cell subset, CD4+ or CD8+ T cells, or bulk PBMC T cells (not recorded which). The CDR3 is CSASAVAASGSNEQFF.